A selection of T cell receptor beta chains follows, all from one sample in a study of CD8 T cells in Susac syndrome. TCRdb re-derived calls from the immunoSEQ multiplex PCR reads in MiXCR, one entry per CDR3 protein. The sample carries 160,000 or so distinct CDR3 sequences, just under 95% recorded once. The sequencing sample was made of CD4+ T cells from PBMCs. All receptors come from a human donor in good health. Both conserved end residues are part of each CDR3. The D gene is left open where the match is weak. Some rows have no size entry. The others give once, few or many, or a class for an expanded clone.

.,TRBJ2-1,.,TRBV3-1,TGTGCCAGCAGCCACCCTCCGGGAAGGAGCTCCTACAATGAGCAGTTCTTC,CASSHPPGRSSYNEQFF
.,TRBJ1-2,.,TRBV4-1,TGCGCCAGCAGCCAAGAATGGTCAGTGGATGTGAGCTACACCTTC,CASSQEWSVDVSYTF
.,TRBJ1-5,.,TRBV5-6,TGTGCCAGCAGCTTGAGGCATCAGCCCCAGCATTTT,CASSLRHQPQHF
TRBD1,TRBJ1-5,.,TRBV6-2/TRBV6-3,TGTGCCAGCAGTCAGGACAGGGTTCAACAGCCCCAGCATTTT,CASSQDRVQQPQHF
.,TRBJ1-5,few,TRBV7-9,TGTGCCAGCAGCGGCGGTGTCAATCAGCCCCAGCATTTT,CASSGGVNQPQHF
.,TRBJ2-5,once,TRBV20-1,TGCAGTGCCCTCTCTTCGTTAGCGGAAGAGACCCAGTACTTC,CSALSSLAEETQYF
.,TRBJ2-7,.,TRBV5-6,TGTGCCAGCAGCGCGACGGGTTACGAGCAGTACTTC,CASSATGYEQYF
TRBD1,TRBJ1-2,.,TRBV27,TGTGCCAGCAGTTTCCTACCGGGACAGGGGGCGCAGGGCTACACCTTC,CASSFLPGQGAQGYTF
.,TRBJ2-5,.,TRBV3-1,TGTGCCAGCAGCCAAGTCAGCAAGAGGCGGGAGACCCAGTACTTC,CASSQVSKRRETQYF
.,TRBJ2-5,.,TRBV7-2,TGTGCCAGCAGCTTGAGGGGGCGGGGAGAGACCCAGTACTTC,CASSLRGRGETQYF
.,TRBJ1-6,.,TRBV20-1,TGCAGTGCTAACCCCGGGACAAATAATTCACCCCTCCACTTT,CSANPGTNNSPLHF
.,TRBJ1-1,.,TRBV12-5,TGTGCTAGTGGTTTGGGGGCCGCGAACACTGAAGCTTTCTTT,CASGLGAANTEAFF
.,TRBJ2-1,.,TRBV9,TGTGCCAGCAGCGTAGCGCGGGGAATGTTACATGGTGAGCAGTTCTTC,CASSVARGMLHGEQFF
.,TRBJ1-1,.,TRBV5-4,TGTGCCAGCAGCTTGGAGAGTCCGAGGGAAGCTTTCTTT,CASSLESPREAFF
.,TRBJ2-3,.,TRBV3-1,TGTGCCAGCAGCCCGGGCGTTTCAGATACGCAGTATTTT,CASSPGVSDTQYF
.,TRBJ1-2,.,TRBV15,TGTGCCACCAGCAGAGAGGAGGCAGGGCTCGGCTACACCTTC,CATSREEAGLGYTF
.,TRBJ1-4,.,TRBV20-1,TGCAGTGCTAGCGGGAAGGGAGGTGAAAAACTGTTTTTT,CSASGKGGEKLFF
.,TRBJ2-2,.,TRBV7-3,TGTGCCAGCAGCCCCGTGGCCCGTAACACCGGGGAGCTGTTTTTT,CASSPVARNTGELFF
TRBD2,TRBJ2-1,.,TRBV9,TGTGCCAGCAGCCCAAGCGGGGGAACCTACAATGAGCAGTTCTTC,CASSPSGGTYNEQFF
.,TRBJ2-7,.,TRBV3-1,TGTGCCAGCAGCCACCCTACTTACGAGCAGTACTTC,CASSHPTYEQYF
TRBD1,TRBJ2-3,.,TRBV14,TGTGCCAGCAGCCAAGATCGAGGGACAGGGGCCGGAGATACGCAGTATTTT,CASSQDRGTGAGDTQYF
.,TRBJ2-2,once,TRBV3-1,TGTGCCAGCAGCCACCAGGGTATCGGGGAGCTGTTTTTT,CASSHQGIGELFF
.,TRBJ1-1,.,TRBV12-3/TRBV12-4,TGTGCCAGCAGCCAACGACGGAACACTGAAGCTTTCTTT,CASSQRRNTEAFF
.,TRBJ1-1,.,TRBV5-4,TGTGCCAGCAGCCCCCGTGAACGAGCTCCGAACACTGAAGCTTTCTTT,CASSPRERAPNTEAFF
TRBD1,TRBJ1-2,.,TRBV20-1,TGCAGTGCTAGGGGCCCGGGACAGGGCCGGGGTGGCTATGGCTACACCTTC,CSARGPGQGRGGYGYTF
.,TRBJ1-1,.,TRBV27,TGTGCCAGCAGTTTGAACACCGTGGGGACTGAAGCTTTCTTT,CASSLNTVGTEAFF
.,TRBJ1-6,.,TRBV6-1,TGTGCCAGCAGAAGTGGGTCGCCCGTTACGGGTTCACCCCTCCACTTT,CASRSGSPVTGSPLHF
TRBD1,TRBJ1-2,.,TRBV7-9,TGTGCCAGCAGCCTACAGGGGTGGAGCGGCTACACCTTC,CASSLQGWSGYTF
.,TRBJ2-7,.,TRBV18,TGTGCCAGCTCACCGTCCACAGGGCCCGGCGAGCAGTACTTC,CASSPSTGPGEQYF
.,TRBJ2-5,.,TRBV20-1,TGCAGTGCCACTCCCATCGGAGAAGAGACCCAGTACTTC,CSATPIGEETQYF
.,TRBJ2-7,.,TRBV29-1,TGCAGCGTCAGCACAGGGATCCCTTCCTACGAGCAGTACTTC,CSVSTGIPSYEQYF
.,TRBJ1-2,few,TRBV29-1,TGCAGCGTTGATGGCAGGGGATTTGGAGGCTACACCTTC,CSVDGRGFGGYTF
.,TRBJ1-5,.,TRBV2,TGTGCCAGCAGGCGAACCGAGGACAGTAAACAGCCCCAGCATTTT,CASRRTEDSKQPQHF
.,TRBJ2-1,.,TRBV4-2,TGTGCCAGCAGCCATGCCTACCTGTCAGGCTACAATGAGCAGTTCTTC,CASSHAYLSGYNEQFF
TRBD1,TRBJ1-3,few,TRBV7-9,TGTGCCAGCAGCTTTACAGGGGCTGGAAACACCATATATTTT,CASSFTGAGNTIYF
TRBD2,TRBJ2-1,.,TRBV20-1,TGCAGTGCTAGGGTGGCGGGACTAGCGGGGGGGCTGGATGAGCAGTTCTTC,CSARVAGLAGGLDEQFF
.,TRBJ1-5,.,TRBV10-2,TGCGCCAGCAGCGAGTGGGGGGTTGGACCCCAGCATTTT,CASSEWGVGPQHF